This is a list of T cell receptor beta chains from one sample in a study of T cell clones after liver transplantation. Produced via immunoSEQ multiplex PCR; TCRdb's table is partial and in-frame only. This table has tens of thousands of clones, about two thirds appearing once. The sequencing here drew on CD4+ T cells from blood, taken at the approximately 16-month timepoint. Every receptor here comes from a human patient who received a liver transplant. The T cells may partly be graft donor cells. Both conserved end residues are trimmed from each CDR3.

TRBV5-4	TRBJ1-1	ASSLPSGGLPNTEAF
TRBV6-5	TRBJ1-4	ASSSGQGLREKLF
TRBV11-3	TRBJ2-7	ASTKRGGEVGSYEQY
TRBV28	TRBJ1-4	ASSLSGGGTNEKLF
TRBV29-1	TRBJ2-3	SVEHRADTQY
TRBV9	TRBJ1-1	ASSKLSMNTEAF
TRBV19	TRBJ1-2	ASSSRTGGNDGYT
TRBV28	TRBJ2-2	ASSLMGKRVPGELF
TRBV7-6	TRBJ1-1	ASSPRDSATEAF
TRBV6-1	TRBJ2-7	ASSEGQLHSYEQY
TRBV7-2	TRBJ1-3	ASSLMGQGNTIY
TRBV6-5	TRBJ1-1	ASSLDGRTEAF
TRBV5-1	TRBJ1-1	ASSPGAGPLNTEAF
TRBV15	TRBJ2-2	ATSRGDTGELF
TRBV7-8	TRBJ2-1	ASSPRRGDEQF
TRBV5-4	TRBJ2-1	ASSRERWPRDEQF
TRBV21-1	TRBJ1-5	ASSPQDYSNQPQH
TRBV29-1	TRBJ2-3	SVEGTDTQY
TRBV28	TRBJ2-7	ASSIGTASHEQY
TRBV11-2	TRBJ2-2	ASSLAGPQLTGELF
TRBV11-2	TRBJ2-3	ASSLVLTGGRWTDTQY
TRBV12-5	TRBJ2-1	ASGQLNEQF
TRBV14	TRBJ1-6	ASSVVRNSPLH
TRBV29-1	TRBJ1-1	SVVRGGVNTEAF
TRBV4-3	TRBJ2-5	ASSQDAGGPIKTQY
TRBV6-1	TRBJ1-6	ASSEGGPAGASPLH
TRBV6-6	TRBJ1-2	ASTGSSYGYT
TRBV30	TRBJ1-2	ACHRGGYGYT
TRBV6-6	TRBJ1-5	ASSGGGGGNQPQH
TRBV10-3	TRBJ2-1	AIASGRSYNEQF
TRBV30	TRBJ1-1	AWSKGEVAEAF
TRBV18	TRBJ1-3	ASSPFDSSSGNTIY
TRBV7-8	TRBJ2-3	ASSPEASGLALGQDTQY
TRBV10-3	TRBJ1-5	AISGSLRSGGNQPQH
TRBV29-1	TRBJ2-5	SVAKGSSPETQY
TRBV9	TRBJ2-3	ASSRGAGGPTDTQY
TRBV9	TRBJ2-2	ASSVSGQGNTGELF
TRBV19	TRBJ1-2	ASSIEVRQGAVRGYT
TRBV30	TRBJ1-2	AWKRQSYSNYGYT
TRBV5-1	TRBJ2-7	ASSPGQGITYEQY
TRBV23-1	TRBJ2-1	ASSQPSIYTGLLAEYSNEQF
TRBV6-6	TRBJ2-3	ASSYPGGATDTQY
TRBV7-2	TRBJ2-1	ASSLKASGGGWNNEQF
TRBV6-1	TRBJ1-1	ASSERRDRAF
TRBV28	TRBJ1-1	ASSLRAVMNTEAF
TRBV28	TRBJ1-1	ASSLGWIVSGTEAF
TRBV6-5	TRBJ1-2	ASRIRQNYGYT
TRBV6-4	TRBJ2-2	ASSDLLGTGELF
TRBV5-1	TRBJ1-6	ASSPADRNNSPLH
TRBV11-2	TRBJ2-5	ASSLGGQETQY
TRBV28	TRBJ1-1	ASSRVVRAMNTEAF
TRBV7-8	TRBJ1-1	ASSLIRLAGGTMNTEAF
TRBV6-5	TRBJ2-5	ASSFLAGGLRTQY
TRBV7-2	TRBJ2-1	ASSPRSREGSF
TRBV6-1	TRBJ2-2	ASSEYRGNTGELF
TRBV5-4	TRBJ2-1	ASSLGGLAGGYNEQF
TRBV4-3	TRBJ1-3	ASSQQQGNTIY
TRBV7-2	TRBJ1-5	ASSLNEGWVQPQH
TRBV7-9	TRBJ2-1	ASSFWLAGNEQF